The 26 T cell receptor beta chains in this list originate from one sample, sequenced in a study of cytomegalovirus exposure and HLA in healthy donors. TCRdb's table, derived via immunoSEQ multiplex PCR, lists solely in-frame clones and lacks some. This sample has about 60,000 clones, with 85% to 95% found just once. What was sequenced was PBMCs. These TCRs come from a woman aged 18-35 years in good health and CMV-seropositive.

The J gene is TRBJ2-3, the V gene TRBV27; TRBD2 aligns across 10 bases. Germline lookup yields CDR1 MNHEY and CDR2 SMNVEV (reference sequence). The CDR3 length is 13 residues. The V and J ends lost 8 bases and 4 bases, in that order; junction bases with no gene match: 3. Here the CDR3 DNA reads TGTGCCAGCTCCGGACTAGCGGCAGATACGCAGTATTTT. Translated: CASSGLAADTQYF.

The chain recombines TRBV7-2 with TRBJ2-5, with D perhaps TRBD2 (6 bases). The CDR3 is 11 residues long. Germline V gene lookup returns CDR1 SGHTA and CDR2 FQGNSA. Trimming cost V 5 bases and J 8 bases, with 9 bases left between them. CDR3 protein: CASSPGVTQYF. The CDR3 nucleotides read TGTGCCAGCAGCCCGGGGGTCACCCAGTACTTC.

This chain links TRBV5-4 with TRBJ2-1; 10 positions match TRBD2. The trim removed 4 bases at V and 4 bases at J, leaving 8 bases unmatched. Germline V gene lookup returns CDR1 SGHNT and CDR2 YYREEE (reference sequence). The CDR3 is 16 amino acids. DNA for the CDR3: TGTGCCAGCAGCCGGGGACTAGCGCGGGGATACAATGAGCAGTTCTTC. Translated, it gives CASSRGLARGYNEQFF. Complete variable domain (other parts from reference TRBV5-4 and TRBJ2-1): ETGVTQSPTHLIKTRGQQVTLRCSSQSGHNTVSWYQQALGQGPQFIFQYYREEENGRGNFPPRFSGLQFPNYSSELNVNALELDDSALYLCASSRGLARGYNEQFFGPGTRLTVL.

CDR3 residues: CASKGLAGGAAKNIQYF. CDR3 nucleotide sequence: TGTGCCAGCAAGGGACTAGCGGGAGGAGCGGCCAAAAACATTCAGTACTTC. The V call is TRBV27, the J call TRBJ2-4; 15 positions agree with TRBD2. V lost 7 bases, J lost 1 base, and 5 bases stayed unmatched. Germline lookup yields CDR1 MNHEY and CDR2 SMNVEV (reference sequence). The CDR3 extends over 17 amino acids.

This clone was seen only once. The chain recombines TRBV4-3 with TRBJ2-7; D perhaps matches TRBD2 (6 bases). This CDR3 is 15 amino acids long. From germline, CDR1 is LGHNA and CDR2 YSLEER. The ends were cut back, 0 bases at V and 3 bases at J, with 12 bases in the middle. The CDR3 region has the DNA TGCGCCAGCAGCCAAGATCGGGGGAGCAACTACGAGCAGTACTTC. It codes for CASSQDRGSNYEQYF.

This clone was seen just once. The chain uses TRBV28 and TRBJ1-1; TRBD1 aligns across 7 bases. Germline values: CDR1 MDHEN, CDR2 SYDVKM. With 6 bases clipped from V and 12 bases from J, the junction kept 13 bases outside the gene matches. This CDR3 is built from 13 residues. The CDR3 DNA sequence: TGTGCCAGCAGCCCCGACAGGGAAAGGGCGCCTTTCTTT. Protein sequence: CASSPDRERAPFF.

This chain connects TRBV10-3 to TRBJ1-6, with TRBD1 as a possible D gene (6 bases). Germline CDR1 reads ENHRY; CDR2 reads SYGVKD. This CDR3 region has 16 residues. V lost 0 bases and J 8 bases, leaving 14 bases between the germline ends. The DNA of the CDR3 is TGTGCCATCAGTGAGTCGAGGGGGGGGGTTTATTCACCCCTCCACTTT. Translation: CAISESRGGVYSPLHF.

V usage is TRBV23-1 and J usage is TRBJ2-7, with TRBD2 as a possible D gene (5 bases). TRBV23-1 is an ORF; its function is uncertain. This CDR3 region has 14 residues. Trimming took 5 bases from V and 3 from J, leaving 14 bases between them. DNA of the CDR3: TGCGCCAGCAGTAAGGAGGCCACTAGCTACGAGCAGTACTTC. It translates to CASSKEATSYEQYF.

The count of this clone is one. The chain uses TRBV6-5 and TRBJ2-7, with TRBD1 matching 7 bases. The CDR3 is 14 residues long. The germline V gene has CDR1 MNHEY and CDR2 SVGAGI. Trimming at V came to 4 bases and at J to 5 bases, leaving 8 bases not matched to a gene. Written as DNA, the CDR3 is TGTGCCAGCAGTTCGCCGGACAGGCTCCACGAGCAGTACTTC. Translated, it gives CASSSPDRLHEQYF.

In nucleotides, the CDR3 is TGTGCCAGCAGCTACCAAGATACGCAGTATTTT. Its translation: CASSYQDTQYF. The chain combines TRBV27 with TRBJ2-3, with D unresolved. Germline V gives CDR1 MNHEY, CDR2 SMNVEV (reference sequence). The CDR3 is made up of 11 amino acids. Trimming removed 6 bases at V and 5 bases at J, with 6 bases between.

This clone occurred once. CDR3 bases: TGTGCCAGCAGCAACGGACTAGCGGGGCTCAACGAGCAGTACTTC. It yields the protein CASSNGLAGLNEQYF. The chain combines TRBV7-2 with TRBJ2-7; TRBD2 matches 12 bases. The CDR3 is 15 amino acids. Germline V gene data show CDR1 as SGHTA and CDR2 as FQGNSA. V dropped 5 bases and J dropped 5; count of bases not matched to a gene: 7.

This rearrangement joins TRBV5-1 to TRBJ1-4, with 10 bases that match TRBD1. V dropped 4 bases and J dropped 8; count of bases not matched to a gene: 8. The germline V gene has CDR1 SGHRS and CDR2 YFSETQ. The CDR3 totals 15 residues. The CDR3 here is CASSPWTGGLEKLFF. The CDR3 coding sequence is TGCGCCAGCAGCCCCTGGACAGGGGGTTTGGAAAAACTGTTTTTT.

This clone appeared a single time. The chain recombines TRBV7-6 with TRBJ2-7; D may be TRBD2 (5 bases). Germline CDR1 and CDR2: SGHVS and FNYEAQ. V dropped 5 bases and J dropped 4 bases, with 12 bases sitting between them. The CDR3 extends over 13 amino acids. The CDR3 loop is CASSPRGGYEQYF. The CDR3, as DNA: TGTGCCAGCAGCCCCCGCGGAGGTTACGAGCAGTACTTC.

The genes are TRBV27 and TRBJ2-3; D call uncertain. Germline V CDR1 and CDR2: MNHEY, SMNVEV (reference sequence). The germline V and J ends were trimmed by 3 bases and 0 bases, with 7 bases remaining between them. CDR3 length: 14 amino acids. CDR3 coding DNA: TGTGCCAGCAGTTTCAAACAGAGCACAGATACGCAGTATTTT. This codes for CASSFKQSTDTQYF.

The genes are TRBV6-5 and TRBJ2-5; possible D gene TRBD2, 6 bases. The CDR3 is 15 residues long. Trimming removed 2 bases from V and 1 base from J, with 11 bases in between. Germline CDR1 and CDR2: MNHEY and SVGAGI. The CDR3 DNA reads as TGTGCCAGCAGTTACCCGTCCGGGGGCCAAGAGACCCAGTACTTC. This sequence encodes CASSYPSGGQETQYF.

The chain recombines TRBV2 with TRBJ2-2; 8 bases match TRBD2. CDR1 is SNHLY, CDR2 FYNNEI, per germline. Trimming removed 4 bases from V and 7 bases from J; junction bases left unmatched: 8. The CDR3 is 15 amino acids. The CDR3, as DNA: TGTGCCAGCAGTGTGGCCAGCGGGAGTGGCGGGGAGCTGTTTTTT. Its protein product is CASSVASGSGGELFF.

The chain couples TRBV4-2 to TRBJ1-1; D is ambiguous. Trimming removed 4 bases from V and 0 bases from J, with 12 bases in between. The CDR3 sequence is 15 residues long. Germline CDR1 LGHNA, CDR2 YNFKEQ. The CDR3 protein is CASSPPGHLNTEAFF. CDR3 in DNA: TGTGCCAGCAGCCCGCCTGGGCACCTGAACACTGAAGCTTTCTTT.

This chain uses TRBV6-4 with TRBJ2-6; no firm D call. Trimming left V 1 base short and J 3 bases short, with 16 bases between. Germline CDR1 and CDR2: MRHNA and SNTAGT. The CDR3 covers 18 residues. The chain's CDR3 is CASSDFPRISGGANVLTF. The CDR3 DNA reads TGTGCCAGCAGTGACTTCCCCAGGATATCTGGTGGGGCCAACGTCCTGACTTTC.

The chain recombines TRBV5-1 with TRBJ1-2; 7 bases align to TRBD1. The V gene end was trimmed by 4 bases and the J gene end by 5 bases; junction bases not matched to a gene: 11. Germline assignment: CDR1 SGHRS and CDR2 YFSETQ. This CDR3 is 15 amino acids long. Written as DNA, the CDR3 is TGCGCCAGCAGCAGAATGTCAGGGGGAGAGTATGGCTACACCTTC. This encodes CASSRMSGGEYGYTF.

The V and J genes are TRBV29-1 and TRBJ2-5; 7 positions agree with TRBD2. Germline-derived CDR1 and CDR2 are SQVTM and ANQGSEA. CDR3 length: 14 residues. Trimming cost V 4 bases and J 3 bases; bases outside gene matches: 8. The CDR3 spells CSVAGGLGKETQYF. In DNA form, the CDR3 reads TGCAGCGTTGCTGGCGGACTAGGAAAAGAGACCCAGTACTTC.

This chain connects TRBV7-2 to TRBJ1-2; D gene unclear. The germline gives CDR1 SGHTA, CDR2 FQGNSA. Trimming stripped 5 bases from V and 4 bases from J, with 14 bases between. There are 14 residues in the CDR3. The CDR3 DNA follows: TGTGCCAGCAGCGCCGAGGGATTAGGCTATGGCTACACCTTC. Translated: CASSAEGLGYGYTF.

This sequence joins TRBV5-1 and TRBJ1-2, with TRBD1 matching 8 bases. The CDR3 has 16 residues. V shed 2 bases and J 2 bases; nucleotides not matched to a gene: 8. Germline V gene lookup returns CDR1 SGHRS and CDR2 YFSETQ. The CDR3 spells CASSFTSGQGNYGYTF. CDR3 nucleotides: TGCGCCAGCAGCTTTACCTCTGGACAGGGAAACTATGGCTACACCTTC.

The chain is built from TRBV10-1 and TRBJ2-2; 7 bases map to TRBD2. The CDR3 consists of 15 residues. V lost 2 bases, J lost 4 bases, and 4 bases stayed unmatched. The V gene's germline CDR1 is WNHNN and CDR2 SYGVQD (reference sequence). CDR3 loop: CASSEEGGPTGELFF. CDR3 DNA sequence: TGCGCCAGCAGTGAGGAGGGAGGGCCCACCGGGGAGCTGTTTTTT.

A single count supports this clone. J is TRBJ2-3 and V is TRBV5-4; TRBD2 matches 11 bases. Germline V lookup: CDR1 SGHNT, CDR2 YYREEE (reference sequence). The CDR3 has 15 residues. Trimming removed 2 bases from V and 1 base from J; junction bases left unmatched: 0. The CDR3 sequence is CASSFSGGGTDTQYF. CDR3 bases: TGTGCCAGCAGCTTTAGCGGGGGGGGCACAGATACGCAGTATTTT.

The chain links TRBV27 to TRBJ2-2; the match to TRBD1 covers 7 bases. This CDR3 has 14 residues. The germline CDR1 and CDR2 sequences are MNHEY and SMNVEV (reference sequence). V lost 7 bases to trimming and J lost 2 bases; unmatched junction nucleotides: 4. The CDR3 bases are TGTGCCAGCAAGGGGGCCAGAAACACCGGGGAGCTGTTTTTT. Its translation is CASKGARNTGELFF.

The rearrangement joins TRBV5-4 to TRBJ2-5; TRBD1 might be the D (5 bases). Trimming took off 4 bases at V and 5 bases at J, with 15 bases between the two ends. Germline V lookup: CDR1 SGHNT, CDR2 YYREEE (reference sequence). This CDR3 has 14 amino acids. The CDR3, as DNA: TGTGCCAGCAGCCTGGGGCAGGGCGCGGAGACCCAGTACTTC. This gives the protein CASSLGQGAETQYF.